This entry is about one T cell receptor beta chain. Its antigen is unknown. Investigators reverse transcribed all isolated RNA, so they sequenced expressed TCRB transcripts. Using immunoSEQ multiplex PCR, the repertoire was profiled, and TCRdb retains in-frame clones only, with some absent. The data contain hundreds of thousands of clones, roughly 13% of them singletons. V trimming: 4 bases; J trimming: 9 bases; junction bases outside the gene matches: 6. This CDR3 spans 13 amino acids. Germline V lookup: CDR1 SGHDT, CDR2 YYEEEE. This entry belongs to a study of beta chain features in type 1 diabetes. Study-wide context: Cell yields, gender and age were similar in healthy donors and patients. Overall study results and limits: People with Type 1 diabetes carried modestly yet significantly shorter TCRB CDR3s in all four CD4+ subsets. In comparison with healthy donors, patients had naive, central memory and Treg TCRB repertoires that appeared more similar.

Sample: naive CD4+ T cells from blood. The rearrangement joins TRBV5-6 to TRBJ2-2; 7 nucleotides line up with TRBD2. This clonotype originated in a man aged 18 to 35 with type 1 diabetes. The CDR3 protein is CASSPGLPRELFF. CDR3 coding DNA: TGTGCCAGCAGCCCGGGACTACCTAGGGAGCTGTTTTTT.